This T cell receptor (beta chain) came from a study of blood T cell repertoires in COVID-19. Across the whole study: Acute and convalescent COVID-19 samples came from the United States, Italy and Spain. Sources were T cells, B-cell-depleted T cells, or PBMCs; the material itself was cDNA or gDNA.

Original methodology: Reference gene primers were amplified, and this amplification served to estimate nucleated cell counts. The method was immunoSEQ multiplex PCR; TCRdb's version includes in-frame clones alone and lacks a portion of them. Clone size and the V and J calls come from that table; the DNA yielded D and trimming. This table has about 94,000 clones, about 80% appearing once. Germline V gene data show CDR1 as MNHNY and CDR2 as SVGAGI (reference sequence). The CDR3 is 17 residues long. Trimming cost V 6 bases and J 2 bases; bases outside gene matches: 9. Source material: peripheral blood. This chain links TRBV6-6 with TRBJ2-1; the match to TRBD2 covers 11 bases. This sequence was found in a man in his sixties with acute or convalescent COVID-19. CDR3 region: CASSRASGGLTYNEQFF. In nucleotides, the CDR3 is TGTGCCAGCAGCCGAGCTAGCGGGGGGCTGACCTACAATGAGCAGTTCTTC.